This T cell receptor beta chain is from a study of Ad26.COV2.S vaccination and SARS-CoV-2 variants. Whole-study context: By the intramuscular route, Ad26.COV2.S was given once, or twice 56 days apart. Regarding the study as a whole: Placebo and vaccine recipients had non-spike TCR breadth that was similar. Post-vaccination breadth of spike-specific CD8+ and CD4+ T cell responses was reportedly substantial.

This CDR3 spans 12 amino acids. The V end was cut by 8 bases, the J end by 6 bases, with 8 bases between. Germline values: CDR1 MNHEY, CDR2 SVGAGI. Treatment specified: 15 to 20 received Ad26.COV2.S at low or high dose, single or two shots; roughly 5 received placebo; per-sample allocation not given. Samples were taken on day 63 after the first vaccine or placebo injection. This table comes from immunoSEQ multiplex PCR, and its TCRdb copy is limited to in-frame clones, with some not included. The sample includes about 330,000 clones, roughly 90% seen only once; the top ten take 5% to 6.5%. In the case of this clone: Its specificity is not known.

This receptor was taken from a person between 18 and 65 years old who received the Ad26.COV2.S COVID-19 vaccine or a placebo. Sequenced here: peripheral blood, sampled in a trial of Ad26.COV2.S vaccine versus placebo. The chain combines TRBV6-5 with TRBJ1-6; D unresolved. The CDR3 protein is CASSGRNSPLHF. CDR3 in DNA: TGTGCCAGCTCTGGCCGTAATTCACCCCTCCACTTT.